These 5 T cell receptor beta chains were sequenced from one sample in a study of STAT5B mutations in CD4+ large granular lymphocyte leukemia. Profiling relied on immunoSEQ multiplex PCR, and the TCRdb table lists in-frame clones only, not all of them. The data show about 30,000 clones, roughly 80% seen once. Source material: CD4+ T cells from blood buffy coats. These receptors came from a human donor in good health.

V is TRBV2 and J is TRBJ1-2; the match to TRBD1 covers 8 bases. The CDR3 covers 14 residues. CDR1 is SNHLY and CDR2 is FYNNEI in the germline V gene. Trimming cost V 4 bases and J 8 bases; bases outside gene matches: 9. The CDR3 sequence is CASSGTGGSGGYTF. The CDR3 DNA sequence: TGTGCCAGCAGTGGTACAGGGGGGTCTGGGGGCTACACCTTC. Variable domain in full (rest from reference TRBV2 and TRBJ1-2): EPEVTQTPSHQVTQMGQEVILRCVPISNHLYFYWYRQILGQKVEFLVSFYNNEISEKSEIFDDQFSVERPDGSNFTLKIRSTKLEDSAMYFCASSGTGGSGGYTFGSGTRLTVV.

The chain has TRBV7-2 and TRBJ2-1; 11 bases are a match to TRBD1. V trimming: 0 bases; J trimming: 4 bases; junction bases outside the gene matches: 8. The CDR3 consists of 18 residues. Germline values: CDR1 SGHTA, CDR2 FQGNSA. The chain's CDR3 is CASSLAKGGTGGYNEQFF. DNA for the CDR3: TGTGCCAGCAGCTTAGCGAAGGGAGGGACAGGGGGATACAATGAGCAGTTCTTC.

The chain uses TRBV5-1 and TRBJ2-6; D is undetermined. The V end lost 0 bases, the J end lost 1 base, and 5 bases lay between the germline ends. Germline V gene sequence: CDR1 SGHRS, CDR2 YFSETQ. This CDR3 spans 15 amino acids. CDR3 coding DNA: TGCGCCAGCAGCTTGGAGGGTTCTGGGGCCAACGTCCTGACTTTC. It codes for CASSLEGSGANVLTF.

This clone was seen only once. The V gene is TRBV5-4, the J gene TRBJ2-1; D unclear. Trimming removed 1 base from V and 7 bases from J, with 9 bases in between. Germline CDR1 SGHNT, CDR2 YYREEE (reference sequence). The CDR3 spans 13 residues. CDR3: CASSLWSRNEQFF. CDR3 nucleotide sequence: TGTGCCAGCAGCTTGTGGAGCCGGAATGAGCAGTTCTTC.

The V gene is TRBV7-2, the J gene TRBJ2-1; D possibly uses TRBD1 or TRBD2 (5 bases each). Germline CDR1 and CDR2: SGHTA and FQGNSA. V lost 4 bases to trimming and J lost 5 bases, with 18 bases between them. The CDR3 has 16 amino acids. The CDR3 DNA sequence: TGTGCCAGCAGCTCCCATGGGCGGGTGGGGGACAATGAGCAGTTCTTC. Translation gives CASSSHGRVGDNEQFF.